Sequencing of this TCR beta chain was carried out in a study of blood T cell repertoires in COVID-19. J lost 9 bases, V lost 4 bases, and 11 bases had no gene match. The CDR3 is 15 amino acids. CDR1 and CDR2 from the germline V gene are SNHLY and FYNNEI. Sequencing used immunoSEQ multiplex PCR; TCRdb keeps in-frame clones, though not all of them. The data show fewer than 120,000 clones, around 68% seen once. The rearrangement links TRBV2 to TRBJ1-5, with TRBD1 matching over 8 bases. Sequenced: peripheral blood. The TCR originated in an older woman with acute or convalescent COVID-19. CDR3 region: CASSVDRGTKSPQHF. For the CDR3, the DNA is TGTGCCAGCAGTGTCGACAGGGGAACCAAGTCGCCCCAGCATTTT.